This T cell receptor (beta chain) stems from a study of CD8+ T cells in alopecia areata. The length of the CDR3 is 11 residues. Trimming removed 8 bases from V and 8 bases from J, with 12 bases in between. Germline assignment: CDR1 SEHNR and CDR2 FQNEAQ (reference sequence). Overall study findings and caveats: In blood and scalp, many expanded lesional clones persisted during tofacitinib.

Extraction and reverse transcription of RNA yielded cDNA as the sequencing template. Some clones are missing from TCRdb's copy, which holds only in-frame ones; the method was immunoSEQ multiplex PCR. The sample has under 200,000 clones; about 60% are singletons. Treatment noted: oral pan-JAK inhibitor, 5-10 mg twice daily. About this clone itself: The antigen remains undetermined.

The sequenced sample was CD4+ T cells sorted from blood, obtained at week 24, from a patient treated with tofacitinib. The receptor's source is a human donor with alopecia areata. This chain connects TRBV7-9 to TRBJ1-2, with D possibly TRBD1 on 6 matching bases. DNA for the CDR3: TGTGCCAGCCAAAGGGGGATAGGCTACACCTTC. Amino acid sequence: CASQRGIGYTF.